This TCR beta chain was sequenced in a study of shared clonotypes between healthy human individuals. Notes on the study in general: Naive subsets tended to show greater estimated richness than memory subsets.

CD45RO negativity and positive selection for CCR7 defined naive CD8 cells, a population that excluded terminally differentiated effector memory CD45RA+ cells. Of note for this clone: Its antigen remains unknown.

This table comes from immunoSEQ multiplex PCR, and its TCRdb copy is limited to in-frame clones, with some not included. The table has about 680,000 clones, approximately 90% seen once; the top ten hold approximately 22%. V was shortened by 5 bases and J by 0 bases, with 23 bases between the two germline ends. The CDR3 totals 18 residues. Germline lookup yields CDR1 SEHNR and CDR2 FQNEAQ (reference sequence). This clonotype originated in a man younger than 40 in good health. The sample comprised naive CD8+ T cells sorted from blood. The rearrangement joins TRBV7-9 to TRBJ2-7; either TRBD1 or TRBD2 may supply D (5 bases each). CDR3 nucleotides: TGTGCCAGCAGCCTCGGACTCATGGGGCCAACGAGCTCCTACGAGCAGTACTTC. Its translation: CASSLGLMGPTSSYEQYF. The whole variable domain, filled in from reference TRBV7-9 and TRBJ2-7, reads DTGVSQNPRHKITKRGQNVTFRCDPISEHNRLYWYRQTLGQGPEFLTYFQNEAQLEKSRLLSDRFSAERPKGSFSTLEIQRTEQGDSAMYLCASSLGLMGPTSSYEQYFGPGTRLTVT.